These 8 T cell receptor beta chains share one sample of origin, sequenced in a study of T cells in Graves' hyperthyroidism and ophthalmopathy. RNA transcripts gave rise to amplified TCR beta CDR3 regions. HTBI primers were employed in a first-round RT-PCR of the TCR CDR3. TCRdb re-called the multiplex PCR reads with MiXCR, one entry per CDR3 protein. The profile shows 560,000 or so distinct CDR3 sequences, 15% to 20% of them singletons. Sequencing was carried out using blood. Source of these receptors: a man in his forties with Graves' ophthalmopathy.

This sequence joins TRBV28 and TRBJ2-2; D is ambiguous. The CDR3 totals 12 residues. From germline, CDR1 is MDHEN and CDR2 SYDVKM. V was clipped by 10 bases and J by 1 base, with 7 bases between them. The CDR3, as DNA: TGTGCCATATCAGGGAACACCGGGGAGCTGTTTTTT. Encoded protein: CAISGNTGELFF.

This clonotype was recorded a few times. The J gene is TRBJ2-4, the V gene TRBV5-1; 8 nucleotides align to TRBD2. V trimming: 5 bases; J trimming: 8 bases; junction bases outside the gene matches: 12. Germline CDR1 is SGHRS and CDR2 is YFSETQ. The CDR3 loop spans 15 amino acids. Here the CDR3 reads CASRPPGLRGDIQYF. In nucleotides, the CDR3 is TGCGCCAGCAGACCCCCGGGACTGCGGGGGGACATTCAGTACTTC.

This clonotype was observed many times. The CDR3 region has the DNA TGTGCCAGCAGCCAAGAGGGGGGGTACTATGGCTACACCTTC. Its translation: CASSQEGGYYGYTF. V usage is TRBV3-1 and J usage is TRBJ1-2, with D perhaps TRBD1 (5 bases). The CDR3 covers 14 residues. Trimming removed 0 bases from V and 3 bases from J, with 8 bases in between. Germline V gene sequence: CDR1 LGHDT, CDR2 YNNKEL (reference sequence).

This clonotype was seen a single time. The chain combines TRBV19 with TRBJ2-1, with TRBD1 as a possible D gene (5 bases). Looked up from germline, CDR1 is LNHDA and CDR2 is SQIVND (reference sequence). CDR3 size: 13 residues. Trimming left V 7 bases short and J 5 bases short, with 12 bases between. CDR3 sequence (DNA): TGTGCCAGTATGAAGGGGCTCCACAATGAGCAGTTCTTC. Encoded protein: CASMKGLHNEQFF.

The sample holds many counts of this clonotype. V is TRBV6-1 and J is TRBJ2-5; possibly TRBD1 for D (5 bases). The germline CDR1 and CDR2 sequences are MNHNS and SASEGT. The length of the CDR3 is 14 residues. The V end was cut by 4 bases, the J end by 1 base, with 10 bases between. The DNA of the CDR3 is TGTGCCAGCAGTGGTCAGGGATCCCAAGAGACCCAGTACTTC. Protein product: CASSGQGSQETQYF.

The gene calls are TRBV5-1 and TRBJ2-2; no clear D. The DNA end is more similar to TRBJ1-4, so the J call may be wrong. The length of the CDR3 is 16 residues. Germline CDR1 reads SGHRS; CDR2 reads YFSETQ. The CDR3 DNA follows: TGCGCCAGCAGCTCCCAGGCGACATGGCTTAATGAAAAACTGTTTTTT. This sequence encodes CASSSQATWLNEKLFF.

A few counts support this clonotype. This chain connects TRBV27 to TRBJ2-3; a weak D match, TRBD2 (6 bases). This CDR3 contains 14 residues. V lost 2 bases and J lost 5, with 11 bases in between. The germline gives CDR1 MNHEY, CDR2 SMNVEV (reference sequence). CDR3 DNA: TGTGCCAGCAGTTTAGTCGGGAGAATAGATACGCAGTATTTT. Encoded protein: CASSLVGRIDTQYF.

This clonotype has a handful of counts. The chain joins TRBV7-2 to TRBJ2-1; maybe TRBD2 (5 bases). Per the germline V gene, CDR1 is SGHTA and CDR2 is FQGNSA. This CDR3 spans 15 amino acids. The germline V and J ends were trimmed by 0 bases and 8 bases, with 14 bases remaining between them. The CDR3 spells CASSLAVPRADEQFF. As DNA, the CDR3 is TGTGCCAGCAGCTTAGCGGTCCCCCGAGCGGATGAGCAGTTCTTC.